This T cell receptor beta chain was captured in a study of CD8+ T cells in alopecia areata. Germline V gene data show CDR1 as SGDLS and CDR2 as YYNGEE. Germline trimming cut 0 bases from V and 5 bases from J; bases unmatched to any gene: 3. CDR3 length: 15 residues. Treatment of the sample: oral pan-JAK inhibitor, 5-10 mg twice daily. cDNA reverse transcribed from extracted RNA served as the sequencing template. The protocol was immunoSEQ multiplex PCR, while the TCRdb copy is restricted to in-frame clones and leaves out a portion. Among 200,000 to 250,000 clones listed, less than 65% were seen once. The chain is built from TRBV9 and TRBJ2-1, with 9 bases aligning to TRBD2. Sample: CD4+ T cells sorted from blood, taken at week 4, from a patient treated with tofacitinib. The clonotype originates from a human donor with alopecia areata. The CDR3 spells CASSVVGTSNNEQFF. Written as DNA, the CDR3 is TGTGCCAGCAGCGTAGTTGGGACTAGCAACAATGAGCAGTTCTTC.